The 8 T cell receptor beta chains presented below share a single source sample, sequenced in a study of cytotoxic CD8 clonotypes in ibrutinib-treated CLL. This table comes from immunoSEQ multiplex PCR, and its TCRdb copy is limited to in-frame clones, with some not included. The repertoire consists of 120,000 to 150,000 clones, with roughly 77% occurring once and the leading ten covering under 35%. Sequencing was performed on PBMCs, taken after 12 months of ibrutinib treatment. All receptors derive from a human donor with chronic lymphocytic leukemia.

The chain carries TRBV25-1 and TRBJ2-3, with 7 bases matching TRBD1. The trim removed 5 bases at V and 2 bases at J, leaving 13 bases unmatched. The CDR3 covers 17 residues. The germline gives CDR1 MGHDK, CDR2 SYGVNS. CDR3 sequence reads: CASSSYRDSLTTDTQYF. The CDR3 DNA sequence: TGTGCCAGCAGTTCTTATCGGGACAGTCTGACCACAGATACGCAGTATTTT.

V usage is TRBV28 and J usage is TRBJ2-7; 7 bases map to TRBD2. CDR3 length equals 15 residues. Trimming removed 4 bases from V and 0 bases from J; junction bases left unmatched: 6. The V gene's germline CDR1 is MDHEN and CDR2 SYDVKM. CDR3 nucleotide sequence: TGTGCCAGCAGTTCTTGGGCTAGCGGCTCCTACGAGCAGTACTTC. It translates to CASSSWASGSYEQYF.

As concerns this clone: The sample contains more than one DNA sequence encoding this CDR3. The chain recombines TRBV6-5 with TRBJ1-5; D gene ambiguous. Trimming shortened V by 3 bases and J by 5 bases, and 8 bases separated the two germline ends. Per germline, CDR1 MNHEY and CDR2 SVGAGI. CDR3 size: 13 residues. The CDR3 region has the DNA TGTGCCAGCAGTTATTCCGGGGATCAGCCCCAGCATTTT. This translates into CASSYSGDQPQHF.

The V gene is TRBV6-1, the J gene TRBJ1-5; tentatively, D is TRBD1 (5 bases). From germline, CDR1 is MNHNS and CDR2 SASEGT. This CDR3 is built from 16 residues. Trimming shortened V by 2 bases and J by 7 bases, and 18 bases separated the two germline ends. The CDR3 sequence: CASSEFYSGPWQPQHF. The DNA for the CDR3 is TGTGCCAGCAGTGAATTCTATTCGGGGCCGTGGCAGCCCCAGCATTTT.

CDR3 sequence reads: CASWTDGDTQYF. CDR3 sequence (DNA): TGTGCCAGCTGGACAGACGGAGATACCCAGTACTTC. J is TRBJ2-5 and V is TRBV6-5, with D possibly TRBD1 on 6 matching bases. The CDR3 runs to 12 residues. Germline values: CDR1 MNHEY, CDR2 SVGAGI. The V and J ends lost 8 bases and 8 bases respectively, with 15 bases between them.

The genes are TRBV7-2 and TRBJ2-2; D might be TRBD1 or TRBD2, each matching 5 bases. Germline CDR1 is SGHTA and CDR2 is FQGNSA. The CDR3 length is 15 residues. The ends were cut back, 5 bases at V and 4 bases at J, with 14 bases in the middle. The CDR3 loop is CASSRRDPSTGELFF. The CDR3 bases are TGTGCCAGCAGCCGCCGGGACCCCAGCACCGGGGAGCTGTTTTTT.

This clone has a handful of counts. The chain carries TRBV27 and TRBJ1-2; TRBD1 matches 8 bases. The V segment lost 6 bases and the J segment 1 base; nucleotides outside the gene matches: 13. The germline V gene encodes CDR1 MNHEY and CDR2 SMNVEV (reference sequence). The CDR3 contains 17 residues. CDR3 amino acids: CASRGQFQGASNYGYTF. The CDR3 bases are TGTGCCAGCAGGGGACAATTCCAGGGGGCAAGTAACTATGGCTACACCTTC.

CDR3 nucleotides: TGTGCCAGCAGCTCGCGGACTAGTTGGCACGAGCAGTACTTC. Residues: CASSSRTSWHEQYF. The chain is built from TRBV7-9 and TRBJ2-7, with 7 bases matching TRBD2. Germline V gives CDR1 SEHNR, CDR2 FQNEAQ (reference sequence). The CDR3 is made up of 14 amino acids. Losses at the gene ends were 4 bases for V and 5 bases for J; bases not matched to a gene: 8.